This TCR beta chain was sequenced in a study of cytomegalovirus exposure and HLA in healthy donors. About the study: An earlier analysis identified more than 95 million unique TCR beta sequences in about 170 million T cells. A preliminary data release comprised 80 million to 95 million unique TCRs obtained from HLA-typed donors. Overall study results and limits: Presence/absence analyses took donor sequencing depth as roughly uniform.

Primers for the PCR totalled 60 Vbeta and 13 Jbeta. The protocol was immunoSEQ multiplex PCR, while the TCRdb copy is restricted to in-frame clones and leaves out a portion. The sample lists around 120,000 clones; roughly 77% were seen once. This clone was counted a single time. The antigen is not known. V lost 11 bases and J lost 0, with 11 bases in between. The CDR3 is 13 amino acids. Germline CDR1 reads SGHVS; CDR2 reads FQNEAQ. V usage is TRBV7-8 and J usage is TRBJ1-3, with D hard to call. This TCR derives from a man between 50 and 59 years old in good health and CMV-seropositive. Sequencing was carried out using PBMCs. CDR3 sequence: CASVGVSGNTIYF. DNA of the CDR3: TGTGCCTCCGTCGGGGTCTCTGGAAACACCATATATTTT.